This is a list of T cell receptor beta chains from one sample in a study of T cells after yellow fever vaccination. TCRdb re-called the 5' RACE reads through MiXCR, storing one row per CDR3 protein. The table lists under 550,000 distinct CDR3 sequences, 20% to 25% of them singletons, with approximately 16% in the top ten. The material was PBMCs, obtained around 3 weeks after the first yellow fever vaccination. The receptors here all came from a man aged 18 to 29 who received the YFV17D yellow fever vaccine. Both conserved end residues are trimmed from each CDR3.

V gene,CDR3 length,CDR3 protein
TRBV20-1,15,SARDPRGGGVRDTQY
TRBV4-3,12,ASGAGARLGEQF
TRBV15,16,ATSPHRSTYGNNYGYT
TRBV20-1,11,SSGGPALETQY
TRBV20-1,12,SARDLQTNTEAF
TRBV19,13,ASSIMAGGTGELF
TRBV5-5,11,ASNRKGNTEAF
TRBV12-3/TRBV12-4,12,ASRHRGSSYEQY
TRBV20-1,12,SALTGESTDTQY
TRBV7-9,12,ASSLYLAGLEQY
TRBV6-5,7,ATFFEQF
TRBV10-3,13,AISESTGGAGEAF
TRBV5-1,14,ASSNRQGLRQETQY
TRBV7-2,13,ASSLSYRGAYEQY
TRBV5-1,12,ASSPGLATQTQY
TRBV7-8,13,ASSFVQADPDTQY
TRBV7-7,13,ASSTGLAGGETQY
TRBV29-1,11,SVPRLGPDTQY
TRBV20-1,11,SALGGAGTEAF
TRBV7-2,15,ASNFGLAGQYQETQY
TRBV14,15,ASSQVGWGKRTDTQY
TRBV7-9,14,ASSSFGTGSYNEQF
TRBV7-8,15,ASSWADRDRAGSEQF
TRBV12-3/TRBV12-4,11,ASTMGGNQPQH
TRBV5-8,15,ASSLGFLPGSDNEQF
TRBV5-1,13,ASSQPGQGVNEQF
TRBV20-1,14,SARDAPGLGQETRY
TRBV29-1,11,SVEVQQGTEAF
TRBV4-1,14,ASSHPLAGEDNEQF
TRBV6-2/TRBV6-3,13,ASSYYDSSSYEQY
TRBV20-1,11,SAREGGTAEAF
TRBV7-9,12,ASRTGEVNYGYT
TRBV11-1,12,ASSDISSYNEQF
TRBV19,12,ASSPPRGYNEQF
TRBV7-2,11,ASSPGQNYGYT
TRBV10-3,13,AIREMGTAQETQY
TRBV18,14,ASSPPGLVGTGELF
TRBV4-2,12,ASSQAGGITEAF
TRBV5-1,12,ASSLRTAPDTQY
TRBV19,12,ASGPRQTNTEAF
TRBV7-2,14,ASSLQGNLAKNIQY
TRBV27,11,ASRPTGARGYT
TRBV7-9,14,ASSLGRTGPHNEQF
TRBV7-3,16,ASSPTPPGQGVGETQY
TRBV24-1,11,ATGDREGRAQY
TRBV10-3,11,AIKGAGTGELF
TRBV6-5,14,ASSYSISPSTGELF
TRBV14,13,ASSQVQGLGYTQY
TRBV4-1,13,ASSLQGASNQPQH
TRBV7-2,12,ASSFGNRWYGYT
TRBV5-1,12,ASSAGPSSYEQY
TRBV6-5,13,ASSYSTGGREKLF
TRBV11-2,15,ASSSRGWGRGTDTQY